The rows below give T cell receptor beta chains drawn from one sample of a study of glioma-infiltrating T cells. TCRdb ran MiXCR on the multiplex PCR reads and lists one entry per CDR3 protein. The sample contains 170,000 or so distinct CDR3 sequences, around 40% of which appear only once. The specimen sequenced was glioma tissue, nonneoplastic brain tissue, or PBMCs (not recorded which). Source of these receptors: a human donor with low-grade glioma or glioblastoma, undergoing nonglioma brain surgery, or in good health (not recorded which). CDR3s include the opening cysteine and the closing phenylalanine or tryptophan. A D gene is named only where the DNA matches it firmly. Only some rows state a clone size, as once, few, many or a class for expanded clones.

size	V	J	D	CDR3	DNA
few	TRBV30	TRBJ2-1	TRBD2	CAWAPGLASSEQFF	TGTGCCTGGGCCCCGGGACTAGCTAGCAGTGAGCAGTTCTTC
few	TRBV5-4	TRBJ2-3	TRBD2	CASSLYSGRALDTQYF	TGTGCCAGCAGCTTGTACAGCGGGAGGGCTTTAGATACGCAGTATTTT
many	TRBV2	TRBJ1-1	TRBD1	CASSERAHRGIIYTEAFF	TGTGCCAGCAGTGAAAGGGCTCACAGGGGGATCATTTACACTGAAGCTTTCTTT
NA	TRBV20-1	TRBJ2-3	NA	CSDSHGQLTDTQYF	TGCAGTGATAGCCACGGACAGCTTACAGATACGCAGTATTTT
few	TRBV7-9	TRBJ2-1	NA	CASSLSGRVPTGGNEQFF	TGTGCCAGCAGCTTATCGGGCAGGGTACCCACGGGTGGAAATGAGCAGTTCTTC
NA	TRBV28	TRBJ2-3	NA	CASSYGTLSTDTKYF	TGTGCCAGCAGTTACGGGACACTTAGCACAGATACGAAGTATTTT
few	TRBV7-9	TRBJ2-2	TRBD1	CASSPGQGAGGELFF	TGTGCCAGCAGCCCAGGACAGGGGGCCGGCGGGGAGCTGTTTTTT
many	TRBV7-8	TRBJ1-5	TRBD1	CASSLSTGGAGNQPQHF	TGTGCCAGCAGCCTATCTACAGGGGGCGCGGGCAATCAGCCCCAGCATTTT
many	TRBV6-1	TRBJ2-6	TRBD1	CASTRTGTGANVLTF	TGTGCCAGCACCCGGACAGGGACTGGGGCCAACGTCCTGACTTTC
NA	TRBV25-1	TRBJ1-1	TRBD1	CASSRTGINEAFF	TGTGCCAGCAGCAGGACAGGGATCAATGAAGCTTTCTTT
NA	TRBV6-2/TRBV6-3	TRBJ2-5	NA	CASNFDGESQETKYF	TGTGCCAGCAATTTTGATGGGGAAAGCCAAGAGACCAAGTACTTC
many	TRBV18	TRBJ2-1	NA	CASSPPLEYNEQFF	TGTGCCAGCTCACCACCTTTAGAGTACAATGAGCAGTTCTTC
NA	TRBV2	TRBJ1-5	TRBD1	CASSEIQGVQPQHF	TGTGCCAGCAGTGAAATCCAGGGGGTCCAGCCCCAGCATTTT
NA	TRBV12-3/TRBV12-4	TRBJ1-5	NA	CASSLEGYQPQHF	TGTGCCAGCAGTTTAGAGGGATATCAGCCCCAGCATTTT
NA	TRBV7-2	TRBJ2-3	NA	CASSAKLGFTDTQYF	TGTGCCAGCAGCGCGAAGTTGGGTTTCACAGATACGCAGTATTTT
few	TRBV28	TRBJ2-5	NA	CASSMQETQYF	TGTGCCAGCAGTATGCAAGAGACCCAGTACTTC
NA	TRBV19	TRBJ2-5	TRBD2	CASRGLAGGPSETQYF	TGTGCCAGTAGGGGACTAGCGGGAGGGCCTTCGGAGACCCAGTACTTC
many	TRBV15	TRBJ2-3	NA	CATSSYRDLRTDTQYF	TGTGCCACCAGCTCCTACCGGGACCTACGCACAGATACGCAGTATTTT
few	TRBV19	TRBJ1-5	NA	CASSVSHNVQGRQPQHF	TGTGCCAGTAGTGTATCCCACAATGTACAGGGACGGCAGCCCCAGCATTTT
many	TRBV18	TRBJ2-3	TRBD1	CASSSGQGSTDTQYF	TGTGCCAGCTCATCCGGACAGGGCTCCACAGATACGCAGTATTTT
once	TRBV18	TRBJ2-7	TRBD2	CASSPTGTNSYEQYF	TGTGCCAGCTCACCAACCGGGACTAACTCCTACGAGCAGTACTTC
many	TRBV20-1	TRBJ2-7	TRBD2	CSARTSGVYEQYF	TGCAGTGCTAGGACTAGCGGGGTATACGAGCAGTACTTC
few	TRBV29-1	TRBJ1-1	NA	CSVAGANTEAFF	TGCAGCGTTGCAGGGGCGAACACTGAAGCTTTCTTT
NA	TRBV6-1	TRBJ1-1	TRBD1	CASTGVENYAEAFF	TGTGCCTCTACAGGGGTCGAAAATTACGCTGAAGCTTTCTTT
NA	TRBV2	TRBJ1-5	NA	CASSEGQVYQPQHF	TGTGCCAGCAGTGAAGGGCAAGTCTATCAGCCCCAGCATTTT
many	TRBV18	TRBJ2-5	NA	CASSDIRETQYF	TGTGCCAGCTCGGACATACGAGAGACCCAGTACTTC
many	TRBV28	TRBJ1-5	NA	CASGSESNQPQHF	TGTGCCAGCGGGTCTGAAAGCAATCAGCCCCAGCATTTT
NA	TRBV10-3	TRBJ2-1	TRBD2	CAISASGLADYNEQLF	TGTGCCATCAGTGCTTCGGGACTAGCAGACTACAATGAGCAGTTATTC
NA	TRBV5-1	TRBJ1-3	NA	CASSLEPSGNTIYF	TGCGCCAGCAGCTTGGAACCCTCTGGAAACACCATATATTTT
once	TRBV2	TRBJ1-1	NA	CASSLGRALRSNNTEAFF	TGTGCCAGCAGTCTGGGCAGGGCCCTAAGAAGTAACAACACTGAAGCTTTCTTT
NA	TRBV6-1	TRBJ1-5	NA	CASGAERDQPQHF	TGTGCCAGCGGGGCGGAGAGGGACCAGCCCCAGCATTTT
NA	TRBV19	TRBJ1-2	NA	CASSRGADLNYGYTF	TGTGCCAGCTCGAGGGGAGCAGATCTTAACTATGGCTACACCTTC
many	TRBV25-1	TRBJ1-1	NA	CASSEFSDTEAFF	TGTGCCAGCAGTGAATTTTCCGACACTGAAGCTTTCTTT
many	TRBV20-1	TRBJ2-6	NA	CSAVPPWFSGANVLTF	TGCAGTGCTGTCCCCCCTTGGTTCTCTGGGGCCAACGTCCTGACTTTC
many	TRBV28	TRBJ2-3	NA	CASSLVREQADTQYF	TGTGCCAGCAGTTTAGTCCGGGAACAAGCGGATACGCAGTATTTT
many	TRBV6-1	TRBJ1-1	NA	CASSEVKGIYTEAFF	TGTGCCAGCAGTGAAGTAAAGGGGATCTACACTGAAGCTTTCTTT
NA	TRBV20-1	TRBJ2-7	NA	CIARDPLYYEQHF	TGCATTGCTAGAGATCCCCTCTACTACGAGCAGCACTTC
many	TRBV10-3	TRBJ1-1	NA	CAIRTTDTEAFF	TGTGCCATCAGAACGACAGACACTGAAGCTTTCTTT
many	TRBV15	TRBJ2-7	TRBD2	CATSRDEASGIYEQYF	TGTGCCACCAGCAGAGATGAGGCTAGCGGGATCTACGAGCAGTACTTC
NA	TRBV4-2	TRBJ2-7	TRBD2	CASSQDRLAGGYEQYF	TGTGCCAGCAGCCAAGATCGACTAGCGGGGGGCTACGAGCAGTACTTC
NA	TRBV7-2	TRBJ2-1	TRBD1	CASRLREVQGQLF	TGTGCCAGCAGATTAAGAGAGGTACAGGGGCAGTTATTC
many	TRBV15	TRBJ1-6	NA	CATSRDQGSDSPLHF	TGTGCCACCAGCAGAGACCAGGGGAGTGATTCACCCCTCCACTTT
many	TRBV20-1	TRBJ2-7	TRBD2	CSAPSSGTIGEQYF	TGCAGTGCCCCATCTAGCGGGACGATTGGCGAGCAGTACTTC
NA	TRBV6-2/TRBV6-3	TRBJ2-1	NA	CAISGLGGSFSYNEQFF	TGTGCCATCAGTGGATTAGGGGGATCCTTCTCCTACAATGAGCAGTTCTTC
NA	TRBV12-3/TRBV12-4	TRBJ2-3	TRBD2	CASSFYGGYTDTQYF	TGTGCCAGCAGTTTCTACGGGGGGTACACAGATACGCAGTATTTT
many	TRBV27	TRBJ2-3	NA	CASSFQRDGDLTDTQYF	TGTGCCAGCAGTTTCCAAAGGGACGGCGACCTCACAGATACGCAGTATTTT
many	TRBV28	TRBJ1-4	NA	CASGTTVINEKLFF	TGTGCCAGCGGCACGACAGTGATTAATGAAAAACTGTTTTTT
NA	TRBV2	TRBJ1-5	NA	CASKDRWNGNQPQHF	TGTGCCAGCAAAGACAGGTGGAATGGCAATCAGCCCCAGCATTTT
few	TRBV2	TRBJ2-7	TRBD2	CASLELAGGSYEQYF	TGTGCCAGCTTGGAGCTAGCGGGAGGTTCCTACGAGCAGTACTTC
NA	TRBV2	TRBJ2-5	NA	CASQKLRLDETQYF	TGTGCCAGCCAAAAGCTGAGGTTGGACGAGACCCAGTACTTC
once	TRBV30	TRBJ2-5	TRBD1	CAWNRGEETQYF	TGTGCCTGGAACAGGGGCGAAGAGACCCAGTACTTC
many	TRBV20-1	TRBJ1-2	NA	CSASPANYGYTF	TGCAGTGCTAGCCCGGCTAACTATGGCTACACCTTC
NA	TRBV28	TRBJ2-7	TRBD1	CASKRQGADEQYF	TGTGCCAGTAAGAGACAGGGTGCCGACGAGCAGTACTTC
NA	TRBV2	TRBJ2-1	TRBD2	CASSELAGEADEQFF	TGTGCCAGCAGTGAACTAGCGGGAGAAGCAGATGAGCAGTTCTTC
few	TRBV12-3/TRBV12-4	TRBJ2-1	NA	CASSFIGDYNEQFF	TGTGCCAGCAGTTTCATTGGGGACTACAATGAGCAGTTCTTC
many	TRBV7-9	TRBJ2-5	NA	CASSSGMEQETQYF	TGTGCCAGCAGCTCTGGGATGGAACAAGAGACCCAGTACTTC
many	TRBV2	TRBJ2-3	TRBD2	CAIVGRGRHTDTQYF	TGTGCCATCGTGGGTCGCGGGAGGCACACAGATACGCAGTATTTT
medium-sized	TRBV20-1	TRBJ2-3	TRBD2	CSARELAGGITQYF	TGCAGTGCTAGAGAACTAGCGGGAGGCATAACGCAGTATTTT
NA	TRBV6-2/TRBV6-3	TRBJ2-1	NA	CASSYGQSYVQFF	TGTGCCAGCAGTTATGGACAGAGCTATGTGCAGTTCTTC